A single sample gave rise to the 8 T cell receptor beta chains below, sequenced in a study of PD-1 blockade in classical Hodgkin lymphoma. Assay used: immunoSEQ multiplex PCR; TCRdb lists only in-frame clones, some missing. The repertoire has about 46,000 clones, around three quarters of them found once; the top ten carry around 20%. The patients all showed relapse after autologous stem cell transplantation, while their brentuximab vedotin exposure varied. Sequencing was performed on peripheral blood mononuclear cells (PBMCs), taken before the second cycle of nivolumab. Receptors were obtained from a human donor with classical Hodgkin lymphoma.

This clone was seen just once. The CDR3 DNA sequence: TGTGCCAGCTCACCACTCCCCGACGGCGACGAGCAGTACTTC. Translated: CASSPLPDGDEQYF. V is TRBV18 and J is TRBJ2-7; no clear D gene. V was trimmed by 1 base and J by 5 bases, leaving 12 bases between them. The CDR3 is 14 residues long. From germline, CDR1 is KGHSH and CDR2 LQKENI.

The CDR3 DNA reads as TGTGCCAGCAGTTACTCGAACGGAGTCTACGAGCAGTACTTC. Translated: CASSYSNGVYEQYF. The chain employs TRBV6-6 and TRBJ2-7; unclear D gene. Germline V lookup: CDR1 MNHNY, CDR2 SVGAGI (reference sequence). This CDR3 has 14 residues. With 0 bases removed from V and 3 bases from J, the gap between germline ends came to 9 bases.

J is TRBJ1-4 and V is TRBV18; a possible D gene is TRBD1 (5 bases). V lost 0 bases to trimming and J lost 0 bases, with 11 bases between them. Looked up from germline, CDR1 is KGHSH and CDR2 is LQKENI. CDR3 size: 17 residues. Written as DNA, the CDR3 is TGTGCCAGCTCACCACCGCGGGGGATCCCAACTAATGAAAAACTGTTTTTT. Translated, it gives CASSPPRGIPTNEKLFF.

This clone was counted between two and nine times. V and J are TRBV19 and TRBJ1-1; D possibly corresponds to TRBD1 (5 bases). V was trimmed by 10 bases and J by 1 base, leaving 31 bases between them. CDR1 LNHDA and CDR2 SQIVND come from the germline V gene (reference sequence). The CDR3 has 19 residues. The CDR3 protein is CATAGGDTGTYRPNTEAFF. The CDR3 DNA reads TGTGCCACCGCCGGAGGGGATACCGGGACTTACCGACCGAACACTGAAGCTTTCTTT.

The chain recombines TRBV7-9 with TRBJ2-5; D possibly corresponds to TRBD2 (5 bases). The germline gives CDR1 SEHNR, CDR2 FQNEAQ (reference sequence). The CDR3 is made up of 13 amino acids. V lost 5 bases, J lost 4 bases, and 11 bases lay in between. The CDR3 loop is CASSAGSGETQYF. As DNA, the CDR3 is TGTGCCAGCAGCGCTGGGAGCGGAGAGACCCAGTACTTC.

The CDR3 reads CASSIRKAAYEKLFF. The CDR3 region has the DNA TGTGCCAGTAGTATAAGAAAGGCAGCATATGAAAAACTGTTTTTT. This chain links TRBV19 with TRBJ1-4, with D unresolved. V dropped 2 bases and J dropped 6 bases, with 13 bases sitting between them. CDR3 length: 15 amino acids. The germline CDR1 and CDR2 sequences are LNHDA and SQIVND (reference sequence).

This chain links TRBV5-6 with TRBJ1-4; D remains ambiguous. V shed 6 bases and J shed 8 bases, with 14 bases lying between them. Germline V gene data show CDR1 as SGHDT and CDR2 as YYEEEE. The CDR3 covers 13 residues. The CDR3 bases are TGTGCCAGCACATGGAAACGGGTGGAAAAACTGTTTTTT. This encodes CASTWKRVEKLFF.

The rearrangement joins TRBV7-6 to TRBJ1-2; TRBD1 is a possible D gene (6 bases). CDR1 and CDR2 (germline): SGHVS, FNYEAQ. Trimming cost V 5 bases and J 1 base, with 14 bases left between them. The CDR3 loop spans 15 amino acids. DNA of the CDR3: TGTGCCAGCAGCCCCCGGGGGCGACGTAACTATGGCTACACCTTC. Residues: CASSPRGRRNYGYTF.